This T cell receptor beta chain is from a study of cutaneous CD30+ T cell lymphoproliferative disorder and hepatitis E (dated by TCRdb to the late 2010s). V loses 6 bases at its end and J loses 3 bases; junction bases beyond the gene matches: 6. CDR1 and CDR2 were assigned from the germline V gene as MDHEN and SYDVKM. The CDR3 goes from the cysteine to the phenylalanine over 15 residues. Solely the CDR3 DNA is kept, with 45 bases framed from the first base. The protocol used for the library was the immunoSEQ multiplex PCR assay. TCRdb took this table from immuneACCESS and kept in-frame rearrangements with V and J called. Such tables lack part of the clones; where checked against another copy, unresolved V genes explain under half of the gap, and the rest is unexplained. The table for this sample lists over 950 clones; 86% of them were counted only once. The top ten clones comprise 73% of the sample.

To note about this clone: Its antigen remains unidentified. The record has no base qualities; no much larger clone is one base away.

The sample comprised skin tissue. The sequence was obtained from a human donor with a cutaneous T cell lymphoproliferative disorder associated with hepatitis E virus. This receptor chain uses TRBV28 and TRBJ2-7; 12 central bases correspond to TRBD2. The nucleotide sequence is given as TGTGCCAGCAGCTCACCTAGCGGGGGGGTCTACGAGCAGTACTTC. Translated, this is CASSSPSGGVYEQYF.